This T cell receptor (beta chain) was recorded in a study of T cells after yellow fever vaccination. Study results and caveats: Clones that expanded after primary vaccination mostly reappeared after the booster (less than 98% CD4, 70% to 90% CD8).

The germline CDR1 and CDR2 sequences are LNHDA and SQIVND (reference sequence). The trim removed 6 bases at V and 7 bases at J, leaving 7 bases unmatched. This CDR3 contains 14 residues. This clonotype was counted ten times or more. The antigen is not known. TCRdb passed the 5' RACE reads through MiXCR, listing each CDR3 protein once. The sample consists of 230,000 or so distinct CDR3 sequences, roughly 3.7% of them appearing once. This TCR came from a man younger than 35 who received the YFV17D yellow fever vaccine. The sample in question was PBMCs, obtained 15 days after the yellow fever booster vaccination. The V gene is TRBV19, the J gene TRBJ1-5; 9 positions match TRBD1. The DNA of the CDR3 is TGTGCCAGTAGGCCCGGGACAGGGAGACAGCCCCAGCATTTT. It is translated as CASRPGTGRQPQHF.